Below are 17 T cell receptor beta chains sequenced from a single sample in a study of T cells in Graves' hyperthyroidism and ophthalmopathy. Template material for amplifying TCR beta CDR3 regions consisted of RNA transcripts. First-round RT-PCR with HTBI primers amplified the TCR CDR3 region. MiXCR, applied by TCRdb to the multiplex PCR reads, yields one record per CDR3 protein. Of 550,000 to 600,000 distinct CDR3 sequences listed, 11% to 15% are singletons. The sequenced sample consisted of blood. The receptors here all came from a woman under 30 with Graves' ophthalmopathy.

The gene calls are TRBV18 and TRBJ2-5, with 9 bases matching TRBD2. The J call may be in error: the DNA end matches TRBJ2-1 better. Germline V gene sequence: CDR1 KGHSH, CDR2 LQKENI. The CDR3 consists of 17 residues. For the CDR3, the DNA is TGTGCCAGCTCACCACCATCCCCTAGCGGGGTCCAAGAGACCCAGTTCTTC. Amino acid sequence: CASSPPSPSGVQETQFF.

The chain joins TRBV14 to TRBJ2-7; D may be TRBD2 (6 bases). V was shortened by 3 bases and J by 1 base, with 28 bases between the two germline ends. The CDR3 is 20 residues long. In germline, CDR1 is SGHDN, CDR2 FVKESK. The CDR3 loop is CASSQGWRWLAGPISYEQYF. The CDR3 DNA sequence: TGTGCCAGCAGCCAGGGTTGGCGGTGGTTGGCGGGACCGATTTCCTACGAGCAGTACTTC. The full variable domain, its missing parts supplied by reference TRBV14 and TRBJ2-7, is EAGVTQFPSHSVIEKGQTVTLRCDPISGHDNLYWYRRVMGKEIKFLLHFVKESKQDESGMPNNRFLAERTGGTYSTLKVQPAELEDSGVYFCASSQGWRWLAGPISYEQYFGPGTRLTVT.

In this sample, this clonotype turned up many times. The V call is TRBV20-1, the J call TRBJ2-7; 7 bases map to TRBD2. J lost 3 bases, V lost 0 bases, and 5 bases had no gene match. The CDR3 contains 14 residues. CDR1 is DFQATT, CDR2 SNEGSKA, per germline (reference sequence). CDR3 DNA sequence: TGCAGTGCTAGAGATTGGGGGGGAAGCTACGAGCAGTACTTC. This translates into CSARDWGGSYEQYF.

This clonotype was picked up a small number of times. The genes are TRBV2 and TRBJ1-2; possibly TRBD1 for D (5 bases). The CDR3 has 12 residues. Trimming stripped 7 bases from V and 8 bases from J, with 14 bases between. The V gene's germline CDR1 is SNHLY and CDR2 FYNNEI. The CDR3 loop reads CASKFDGGGYTF. The CDR3 region has the DNA TGTGCCAGCAAATTCGACGGGGGAGGCTACACCTTC.

There are many counts of this clonotype. This rearrangement joins TRBV6-1 to TRBJ1-2; unclear D gene. The germline V gene has CDR1 MNHNS and CDR2 SASEGT. The CDR3 is made up of 10 amino acids. The V and J ends lost 3 bases and 6 bases respectively, with 2 bases between them. Here the CDR3 reads CASSEDGYTF. CDR3 DNA: TGTGCCAGCAGTGAGGATGGCTACACCTTC.

The J gene is TRBJ2-1, the V gene TRBV27, with 14 bases fitting TRBD2. Unmatched junction bases numbered 16, after V lost 5 bases and J lost 1 base. CDR1 and CDR2 from the germline V gene are MNHEY and SMNVEV (reference sequence). The CDR3 runs to 21 residues. The CDR3 bases are TGTGCCAGCAGTCGATACGGACAGGGGACTAGCGGGAGTAGGTCCTACAATGAGCAGTTCTTC. It encodes CASSRYGQGTSGSRSYNEQFF.

In its sample, this clonotype was seen a few times. The CDR3 sequence: CASSSRNCEQYF. The CDR3 region has the DNA TGTGCCAGCAGCTCCCGAAACTGCGAGCAGTACTTC. The chain carries TRBV11-2 and TRBJ2-7, with D hard to call. The CDR3 loop spans 12 amino acids. The V gene's germline CDR1 is SGHAT and CDR2 FQNNGV. Trimming shortened V by 4 bases and J by 6 bases, and 10 bases separated the two germline ends.

The chain is built from TRBV20-1 and TRBJ2-7; unclear D gene. Germline V gene data show CDR1 as DFQATT and CDR2 as SNEGSKA (reference sequence). Trimming removed 6 bases at V and 0 bases at J, with 15 bases between. This CDR3 is 14 amino acids long. The DNA of the CDR3 is TGCAGTGCAGATACCGACCGGAGCTCCTACGAGCAGTACTTC. This encodes CSADTDRSSYEQYF.

This clonotype was counted ten times or more. The chain joins TRBV30 to TRBJ1-1; D uncertain. Germline V gene sequence: CDR1 GTSNPN, CDR2 SVGIG (reference sequence). Trimming took off 2 bases at V and 3 bases at J, with 10 bases between the two ends. The CDR3 consists of 13 residues. CDR3 protein: CAWSPGLYTEAFF. CDR3 DNA sequence: TGTGCCTGGAGTCCCGGCCTATACACTGAAGCTTTCTTT.

This clonotype appeared many times. The chain combines TRBV7-2 with TRBJ1-1, with D possibly TRBD1 on 5 matching bases. V shed 5 bases and J shed 0 bases, with 13 bases lying between them. CDR3 size: 15 residues. Germline V CDR1 and CDR2: SGHTA, FQGNSA. The CDR3 here is CASSRRQMMNTEAFF. CDR3 in DNA: TGTGCCAGCAGCCGCCGACAGATGATGAACACTGAAGCTTTCTTT.

There are many counts of this clonotype. The chain links TRBV30 to TRBJ2-1; 14 bases fit TRBD2. V shed 1 base, J shed 11 bases, and the junction held 4 bases outside the gene matches. Germline CDR1 GTSNPN, CDR2 SVGIG (reference sequence). The CDR3 is 14 residues long. This CDR3 reads CAWSAGLAGEKQFF. DNA of the CDR3: TGTGCCTGGAGTGCGGGACTAGCGGGAGAGAAGCAGTTCTTC.

Comments on this clonotype: This could be a read error, since a much larger clone is one nucleotide away. The V and J genes are TRBV30 and TRBJ2-1; D is unclear. Trimming took off 2 bases at V and 9 bases at J, with 8 bases between the two ends. In germline, CDR1 is GTSNPN, CDR2 SVGIG (reference sequence). CDR3 size: 11 residues. The CDR3 DNA is TGTGCCTGGAGTCAGAGTGCTGAGCAGTTCTTC. The encoded protein is CAWSQSAEQFF.

The chain is built from TRBV20-1 and TRBJ1-5; TRBD1 agrees at 8 bases. The CDR3 runs to 16 residues. Germline assignment: CDR1 DFQATT and CDR2 SNEGSKA (reference sequence). V shed 3 bases, J shed 6 bases, and the junction held 13 bases outside the gene matches. The CDR3 DNA sequence: TGCAGTGCTAGGGTACCGGGACAGGTATTCACTCAGCCCCAGCATTTT. It codes for CSARVPGQVFTQPQHF.

The chain couples TRBV7-9 to TRBJ2-1; D might be TRBD2 (6 bases). Per germline, CDR1 SEHNR and CDR2 FQNEAQ (reference sequence). Trimming removed 5 bases at V and 3 bases at J, with 29 bases between. This CDR3 is 20 amino acids long. CDR3 region: CASSAGGALKVPLHYNEQFF. CDR3 bases: TGTGCCAGCAGCGCCGGGGGAGCCCTGAAAGTCCCCCTCCACTACAATGAGCAGTTCTTC.

V gene TRBV29-1 combines with J gene TRBJ2-1, with 12 bases lining up with TRBD2. From germline, CDR1 is SQVTM and CDR2 ANQGSEA. The junction had 4 bases not matched to a gene; V was cut back by 6 bases and J by 1 base. The CDR3 sequence is 15 residues long. In DNA form, the CDR3 reads TGCAGCGTCCGACTAGCGGGAGCATCCTACAATGAGCAGTTCTTC. It specifies CSVRLAGASYNEQFF.

This clonotype has only a few counts. V and J are TRBV19 and TRBJ1-5; possibly TRBD1 for D (5 bases). Germline-derived CDR1 and CDR2 are LNHDA and SQIVND (reference sequence). V lost 6 bases and J lost 7, with 10 bases in between. The CDR3 is 12 residues long. In DNA form, the CDR3 reads TGTGCCAGTAGGGGGCGCGGACAGCCCCAGCATTTT. It codes for CASRGRGQPQHF.

Only a few counts were recorded for this clonotype. J is TRBJ2-7 and V is TRBV6-2 or TRBV6-3; possibly TRBD2 for D (5 bases). CDR3 length equals 16 residues. Germline CDR1 reads MNHEY; CDR2 reads SVGEGT. V lost 5 bases and J lost 3, with 20 bases in between. The CDR3 reads CASSTRRQRSVYEQYF. CDR3 in DNA: TGTGCCAGCAGTACTCGGAGGCAGCGATCAGTCTACGAGCAGTACTTC.